This entry features one TCR beta chain sequence. The protocol was immunoSEQ multiplex PCR, while the TCRdb copy is restricted to in-frame clones and leaves out a portion. Here the sample spans tens of thousands of clones, 70% to 90% being singletons. Germline V lookup: CDR1 MNHNY, CDR2 SVGAGI (reference sequence). CDR3 size: 13 residues. Trimming took off 8 bases at V and 6 bases at J, with 17 bases between the two ends. This entry comes from a study of blood T cell repertoires in COVID-19. The rearrangement links TRBV6-6 to TRBJ2-7, with a possible D match to TRBD2 (5 bases). Sequencing was done on a sample of peripheral blood. The receptor was derived from a human donor with active COVID-19. The donor label of this sample is uncertain. CDR3 sequence (DNA): TGTGCCAGCGGAAGTGGGAGCTTTCGCGAGCAGTACTTC. Encoded protein: CASGSGSFREQYF.